A single sample is the source of the 6 T cell receptor beta chains below, sequenced in a study of T cells after yellow fever vaccination. TCRdb reprocessed the 5' RACE reads with MiXCR, giving one entry per CDR3 protein. The repertoire holds some 160,000 distinct CDR3 sequences, 9.3% seen once, with around 33% in the top ten. The input for sequencing was CD8+ T cells sorted from PBMCs, taken 45 days after the yellow fever booster vaccination. All receptors come from a man aged 18 to 29 who received the YFV17D yellow fever vaccine.

The V gene is TRBV7-9, the J gene TRBJ2-1; TRBD1 matches at 7 bases. This CDR3 has 12 residues. The germline CDR1 and CDR2 sequences are SEHNR and FQNEAQ (reference sequence). J was trimmed by 13 bases and V by 6 bases; bases with no gene match: 9. The CDR3, as DNA: TGTGCCAGCAGATCCGGGACAGTGGAACAGTTCTTC. Translated, it gives CASRSGTVEQFF.

In its sample, this clonotype was seen a few times. This chain uses TRBV7-9 with TRBJ2-7, with 7 positions matching TRBD2. This CDR3 comprises 14 residues. Unmatched junction bases numbered 6, after V lost 5 bases and J lost 2 bases. Germline V gene data show CDR1 as SEHNR and CDR2 as FQNEAQ (reference sequence). CDR3 in amino acids: CASSPPSGAYEQYF. The CDR3 DNA sequence: TGTGCCAGCAGCCCACCTAGCGGCGCCTACGAGCAGTACTTC.

This clonotype was found a few times. The rearrangement joins TRBV10-2 to TRBJ2-3; D may correspond to TRBD1 or TRBD2 (6 bases each). Looked up from germline, CDR1 is WSHSY and CDR2 is SAAADI. V was trimmed by 8 bases and J by 5 bases, leaving 32 bases between them. The CDR3 consists of 19 residues. The CDR3 spells CASRRIDGGRVSSGDTQYF. As DNA, the CDR3 is TGCGCCAGCCGCCGGATCGACGGGGGCAGGGTTTCGTCGGGAGATACGCAGTATTTT.

In its sample, this clonotype was seen many times. V is TRBV12-3 or TRBV12-4 and J is TRBJ2-7; D is possibly TRBD1 (5 bases). Trimming took off 4 bases at V and 2 bases at J, with 12 bases between the two ends. The CDR3 has 14 residues. The CDR3 spells CASSSFGAAYEQYF. CDR3 nucleotides: TGTGCCAGCAGTTCGTTTGGGGCCGCCTACGAGCAGTACTTC.

This clonotype was observed a handful of times. The chain employs TRBV7-9 and TRBJ1-1; a possible D gene is TRBD1 (5 bases). CDR1 SEHNR and CDR2 FQNEAQ come from the germline V gene (reference sequence). Trimming pared 5 bases from V and 3 bases from J, leaving 13 bases between. The CDR3 is made up of 14 amino acids. This CDR3 reads CASSLGDRYTEAFF. The CDR3 DNA reads as TGTGCCAGCAGCCTCGGCGACAGATACACTGAAGCTTTCTTT.

The V gene is TRBV6-5, the J gene TRBJ1-1; weak D call: TRBD1 (5 bases). The CDR3 covers 13 residues. Germline lookup yields CDR1 MNHEY and CDR2 SVGAGI. The V and J ends lost 6 bases and 4 bases respectively, with 12 bases between them. CDR3 sequence (DNA): TGTGCCAGCAGCCCCGTTGGGGGCACTGAAGCTTTCTTT. Translated, it gives CASSPVGGTEAFF.